This TCR beta chain is drawn from a study of sequential checkpoint blockade in melanoma. Regarding treatment: randomized to nivolumab then ipilimumab (arm A) or the reverse (arm B). DNA-damaging chemotherapy had not been given to any patient beforehand. This table comes from immunoSEQ multiplex PCR, and its TCRdb copy is limited to in-frame clones, with some not included. The top ten clones hold approximately 19% of a sample with under 20,000 clones, approximately 69% of them seen once. This clone was seen once. The V end was cut by 1 base, the J end by 1 base, with 11 bases between. The germline V gene encodes CDR1 LNHNV and CDR2 YYDKDF (reference sequence). This CDR3 has 15 residues.

This specimen was CD8+ T cells sorted from blood (inferred from file names), taken from a patient given nivolumab and ipilimumab in sequence. The chain links TRBV15 to TRBJ2-7; D is perhaps TRBD2 (6 bases). This receptor was identified in a human donor with melanoma. CDR3 nucleotide sequence: TGTGCCACCAGCAGAGTTCGTGCGGGGTCCTACGAGCAGTACTTC. Protein sequence: CATSRVRAGSYEQYF.